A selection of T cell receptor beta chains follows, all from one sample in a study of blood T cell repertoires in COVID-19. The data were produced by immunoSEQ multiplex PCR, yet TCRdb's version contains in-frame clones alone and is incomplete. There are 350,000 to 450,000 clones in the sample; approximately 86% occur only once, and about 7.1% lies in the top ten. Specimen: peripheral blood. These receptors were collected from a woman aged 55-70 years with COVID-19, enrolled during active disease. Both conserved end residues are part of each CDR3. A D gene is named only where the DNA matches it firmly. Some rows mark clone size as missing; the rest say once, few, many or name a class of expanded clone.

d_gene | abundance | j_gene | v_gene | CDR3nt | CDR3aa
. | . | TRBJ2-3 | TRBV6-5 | TGTGCCAGCAGCCCGACAGATACGAGCACAGATACGCAGTATTTT | CASSPTDTSTDTQYF
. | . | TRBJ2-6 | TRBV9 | TGTGCCAGCAGCCCGATACCGAGAATGTCTGGGGCCAACGTCCTGACTTTC | CASSPIPRMSGANVLTF
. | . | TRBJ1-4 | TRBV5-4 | TGTGCCAGCAGCCTTGCAACTAATGAAAAACTGTTTTTT | CASSLATNEKLFF
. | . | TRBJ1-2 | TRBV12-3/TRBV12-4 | TGTGCCAGCAGACCCGGACAGAGGGGCTACACCTTC | CASRPGQRGYTF
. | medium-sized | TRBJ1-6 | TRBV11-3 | TGTGCCAGCAGCTTAGATCAAGGCGGGAGCTCCTATAATTCACCCCTCCACTTT | CASSLDQGGSSYNSPLHF
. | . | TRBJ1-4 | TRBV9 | TGTGCCAGCAGCGTAGGTGGGGGGACTAATGAAAAACTGTTTTTT | CASSVGGGTNEKLFF
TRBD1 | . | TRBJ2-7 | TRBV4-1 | TGCGCCAGCAGCCAGACCGGGACAGGGCTCTACGAGCAGTACTTC | CASSQTGTGLYEQYF
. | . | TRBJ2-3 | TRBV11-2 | TGTGCCAGCAGCCGTCCGGGGGAGAAGGCAGATACGCAGTATTTT | CASSRPGEKADTQYF
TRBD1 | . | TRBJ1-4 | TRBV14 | TGTGCCAGCAGGCCCGCAGGGGGTGAAAAACTGTTTTTT | CASRPAGGEKLFF
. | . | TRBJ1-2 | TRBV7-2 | TGTGCCAGCAGCTATACAGGGTCGGGAGGCTACACCTTC | CASSYTGSGGYTF
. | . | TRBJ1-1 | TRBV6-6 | TGTGCCAGCAGCCGGGGACTCCTGAACACTGAAGCTTTCTTT | CASSRGLLNTEAFF
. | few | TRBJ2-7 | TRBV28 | TGTGCCAGCAGTTTAATAGCGGTCTACGAGCAGTACTTC | CASSLIAVYEQYF
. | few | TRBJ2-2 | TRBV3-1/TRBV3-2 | TGTGCCAGCAGCCATCAGGGGTCCGGGGAGCTGTTTTTT | CASSHQGSGELFF
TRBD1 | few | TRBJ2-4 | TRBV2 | TGTGCCAGCAGTGTTTACTGGACAGGCAAAAACATTCAGTACTTC | CASSVYWTGKNIQYF
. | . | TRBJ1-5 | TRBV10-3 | TGTGCCATCAGTGAGAGCGGGGACAACAATCAGCCCCAGCATTTT | CAISESGDNNQPQHF
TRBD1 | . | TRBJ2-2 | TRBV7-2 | TGTGCCAGCAGCGAGGGACAGAGCTCTACCGGGGAGCTGTTTTTT | CASSEGQSSTGELFF
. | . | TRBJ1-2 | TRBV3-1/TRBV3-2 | TGTGCCAGCAGCCCAACAGGGCCCCGGGACATTTACTATGGCTACACCTTC | CASSPTGPRDIYYGYTF
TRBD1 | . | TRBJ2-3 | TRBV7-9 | TGTGCCAGCAGCCCTTGGGACAGAGAAACAGATACGCAGTATTTT | CASSPWDRETDTQYF
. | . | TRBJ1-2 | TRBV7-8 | TGTGCCAGCAGCCTCGTACTTTATGGCTACACCTTC | CASSLVLYGYTF
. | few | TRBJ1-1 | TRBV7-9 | TGTGCCAGCAGCTTACACGGTAGTAGTAACACTGAAGCTTTCTTT | CASSLHGSSNTEAFF
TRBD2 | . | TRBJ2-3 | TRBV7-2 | TGTGCCAGCAGCTTAGTCCTGCTAGCGGGGGCGGCAGATACGCAGTATTTT | CASSLVLLAGAADTQYF
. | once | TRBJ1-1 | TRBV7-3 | TGTGCCAGCAGCTGGGCAGGCATGAACACTGAAGCTTTCTTT | CASSWAGMNTEAFF
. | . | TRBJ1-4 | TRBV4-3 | TGCGCCAGCAGCCAAGCTTTTAAACAGGGCCAATACAATGAAAAACTGTTTTTT | CASSQAFKQGQYNEKLFF
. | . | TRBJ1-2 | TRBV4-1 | TGCGCCAGCAGCCCGCGGACAGCGATTTCATACCTTAACTATGGCTACACCTTC | CASSPRTAISYLNYGYTF
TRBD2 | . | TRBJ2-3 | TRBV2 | TGTGCCAGCGAAATTAGCGGGGGGGGAACAGATACGCAGTATTTT | CASEISGGGTDTQYF
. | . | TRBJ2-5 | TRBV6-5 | TGTGCCAGCAGTTACGGCTCGTCGCAGTACTTC | CASSYGSSQYF
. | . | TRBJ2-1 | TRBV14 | TGTGCCAGCAGCCAAGATCCCCAGTCCAATGAGCAGTTCTTC | CASSQDPQSNEQFF
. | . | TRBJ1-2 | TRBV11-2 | TGTGCCAGCAGCCCCGGAGGAGGTGACTATGGCTACACCTTC | CASSPGGGDYGYTF
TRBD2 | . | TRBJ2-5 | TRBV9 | TGTGCCAGCAGTTCCGGGACTAGCGGAAAAGAGACCCAGTACTTC | CASSSGTSGKETQYF
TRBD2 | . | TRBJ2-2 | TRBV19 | TGTGCCAGTAGTAGTTACGGGGGGTTGGCCGGGGAGCTGTTTTTT | CASSSYGGLAGELFF
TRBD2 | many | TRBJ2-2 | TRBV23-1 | TGCGCCAGCAGTCAATCGGGAGGGAATCCGGACGGGGAGCTGTTTTTT | CASSQSGGNPDGELFF
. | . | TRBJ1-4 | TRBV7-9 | TGTGCCAGCAGCTCCTTAACGGCAACTAATGAAAAACTGTTTTTT | CASSSLTATNEKLFF
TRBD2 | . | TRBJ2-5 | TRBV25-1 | TGTGCCAGCAGTGAGGGGAGGGGAGGGATAGTTGAGACCCAGTACTTC | CASSEGRGGIVETQYF
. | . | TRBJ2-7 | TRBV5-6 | TGTGCCAGCAGCTTCGGGCAGGGGTGGTACGAGCAGTACTTC | CASSFGQGWYEQYF
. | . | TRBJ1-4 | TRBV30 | TGTGCCTGTCAGGGGTTAGGTGAAAAACTGTTTTTT | CACQGLGEKLFF
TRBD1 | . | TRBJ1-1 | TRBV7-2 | TGTGCCAGCAGCCTACTTTGGGACAGACTGAACACTGAAGCTTTCTTT | CASSLLWDRLNTEAFF
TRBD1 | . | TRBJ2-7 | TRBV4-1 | TGCGCCAGCAGCCGGACAGGGAGCTCCTACGAGCAGTACTTC | CASSRTGSSYEQYF
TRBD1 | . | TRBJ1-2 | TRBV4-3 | TGCGCCAGCAGCCGGGCAGGGGGCGACTATGGCTACACCTTC | CASSRAGGDYGYTF
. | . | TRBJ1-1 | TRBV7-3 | TGTGCCAGCAGCCCCAACCCGGGGGACACTGAAGCTTTCTTT | CASSPNPGDTEAFF
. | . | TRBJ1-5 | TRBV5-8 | TGTGCCAGCAGCTCTATTCAGGGGAAAGGCAATCAGCCCCAGCATTTT | CASSSIQGKGNQPQHF
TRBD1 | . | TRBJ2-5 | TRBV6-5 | TGTGCCAGCAGTTACTCAGGGGGCTCAAGGGAGTCCCAGTACTTC | CASSYSGGSRESQYF
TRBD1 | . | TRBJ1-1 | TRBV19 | TGTGCCAGTAGCGAACAGGGGGCGAGGACTGAAGCTTTCTTT | CASSEQGARTEAFF
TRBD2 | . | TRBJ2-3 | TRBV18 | TGTGCCAGCTCACCCGGGACTAGCGTTATGGCGCAGTATTTT | CASSPGTSVMAQYF
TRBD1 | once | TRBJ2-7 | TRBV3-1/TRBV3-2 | TGTGCCAGCAGCCAAGCGCCAGGGGGTCAGTACGAGCAGTACTTC | CASSQAPGGQYEQYF